This entry describes one T cell receptor beta chain. Per the original methods: The assay estimated nucleated cells by amplifying reference gene primers. Clones were read by immunoSEQ multiplex PCR, and TCRdb kept only the in-frame ones, dropping some. V and J calls and clone size come straight from that table; D and trimming were deduced from the DNA. The table has tens of thousands of clones, approximately 80% seen once. This CDR3 region has 17 residues. Trimming took 4 bases from V and 1 from J, leaving 18 bases between them. CDR1 and CDR2 from the germline V gene are SGHTS and YDEGEE. This specimen belongs to a study of blood T cell repertoires in COVID-19. Overall study context: Donors in the United States, Italy and Spain gave samples during acute or convalescent COVID-19.

The sequence was obtained from a man aged 55 to 70 with acute or convalescent COVID-19. The V gene is TRBV5-8, the J gene TRBJ1-5; unclear D gene. Input material: peripheral blood. Here the CDR3 DNA reads TGTGCCAGCAGCCGGCGCGCAGCGAGCATAAGCAATCAGCCCCAGCATTTT. Amino acid sequence: CASSRRAASISNQPQHF.